This T cell receptor (beta chain) is drawn from a study of shared clonotypes between healthy human individuals. Naive CD8 isolation took CD45RO-negative cells positively selected for CCR7 and excluded terminally differentiated effector memory CD45RA+ cells. V was shortened by 4 bases and J by 0 bases, with 11 bases between the two germline ends. The CDR3 runs to 15 residues. Germline V gene sequence: CDR1 SGHTS, CDR2 YDEGEE. The genomic DNA of each subset was split evenly across several immunoSEQ plates. As handled by the study authors: Junction-only sequences without quality scores were provided by ImmunoSEQ, so filtering was different. Here immunoSEQ multiplex PCR was the method, and the copy in TCRdb shows in-frame clones only, minus some. Clonal size and the V and J genes are those of that table, whereas D and trimming came from the DNA. The sample contains around 2.1 million clones, roughly 91% of which appear only once.

The origin of this receptor is a man younger than 35 in good health. Some clones in this sample may be carry-over from other donors' samples. The specimen was naive CD8+ T cells from PBMCs. The V gene is TRBV5-8, the J gene TRBJ2-1; D perhaps matches TRBD1 (6 bases). Written as DNA, the CDR3 is TGTGCCAGCAGCGTCGGGACAAGCTCCTACAATGAGCAGTTCTTC. This codes for CASSVGTSSYNEQFF. The variable domain in full, completed from reference TRBV5-8 and TRBJ2-1, reads EAGVTQSPTHLIKTRGQQATLRCSPISGHTSVYWYQQALGLGLQFLLWYDEGEERNRGNFPPRFSGRQFPNYSSELNVNALELEDSALYLCASSVGTSSYNEQFFGPGTRLTVL.